This T cell receptor beta chain was documented in a study of T cells after posttransplantation cyclophosphamide (dated by TCRdb to the mid-2010s). With respect to the entire study: The study tracked T cell repertoire reconstitution by TRB sequencing after myeloablative bone marrow transplantation using posttransplantation cyclophosphamide as GVHD prophylaxis. Samples from roughly 32 PTCy-treated patients, along with samples from around 16 of their related bone marrow donors, underwent antigen receptor sequencing. Blood from all 35 or so PTCy patients who had 1-year posttransplant specimens underwent TRB sequencing. In 3 patients, up to roughly 3 additional blood samples taken between 2 and 5.2 years after transplant also underwent TRB sequencing, as did pretransplant blood from a handful of patients. Because TRA and TRB clonality were tightly correlated in fewer than ten samples, subsequent TCR analyses were focused on TRB only. Public TRB sequences were searched against a database of over 3,600 sequences associated with responses to pathogens, tumor antigens, self-antigens and alloantigens. The study at large found these results: Donor-recipient similarity was low at 1-2 months but increased during the first year, and donor CD8+ memory clones often dominated later blood repertoires. Across some 45 patients, TRB clonality was highly associated with recipient CMV seropositivity and CMV reactivation, and PTCy diversity was similar to diversity in CNI/methotrexate controls. The TRB repertoires of T cells infiltrating skin or GI tract showed only limited overlap with the TRB repertoires of T cells in blood.

Genomic DNA was the input for TRB sequencing, which was run either with the immunoSEQ assay at survey resolution or with the hsTCRB kit. The paper's data handling went like this. The immunoSEQ software handled the initial read processing, while the LymphoSeq R package was used for the repertoire analyses. For each TRB dataset, clonality was calculated as 1 minus normalized Shannon entropy, and the Gini coefficient was computed as well. To infer phenotypes in unsorted samples, TRB sequences from sorted subsets of the recipient or donor were mapped onto the unsorted samples of the same recipient. Not all clones reach the TCRdb copy of this immuneACCESS table, which keeps in-frame sequences only. Checked studies attribute under half of the gap to unresolved V genes and leave the rest unexplained. That table is the source of V, J and clone size, and D and trimming were worked out from the DNA. This sample comprises roughly 14,000 clones, about nine tenths of them detected only once. Approximately 3.4% of the sample comes from the top ten.

The CDR3 holds 16 amino acids from the cysteine to the phenylalanine. Just CDR3 DNA is preserved here, 48 bases in frame from base 1. After removal of 0 bases from V and 10 bases from J, the junction retains 13 bases not matched to a gene. Taken from the germline V gene, the CDR1 and CDR2 loops are SGHDT and YYEEEE. This clone has just one count. The antigen it recognizes is unknown. No qualities accompany the bases; no much larger clone lies one base away. Distinct nucleotide sequences in the sample also encode this CDR3. The control group consisted of ten to eleven patients who received myeloablative marrow transplants with methotrexate plus a calcineurin inhibitor and who were sampled 1 year after transplant. Peripheral blood and bone marrow mononuclear cells were isolated by Ficoll-Hypaque density centrifugation and cryopreserved.

The TCR originated in a male patient aged 50 or older who received an allogeneic stem cell transplant from an unrelated donor, was CMV-positive, and had chronic GVHD only. Following a transplant, some T cells may be graft donor cells, not patient cells. The rearrangement joined TRBV5-6 to TRBJ2-1; 7 bases in the middle match TRBD2. This specimen was PBMCs, taken after an allogeneic stem cell transplant with a calcineurin inhibitor and methotrexate. The encoded CDR3 is CASSLAASGFWWEQFF. The DNA sequence is TGTGCCAGCAGCTTGGCCGCTAGCGGATTTTGGTGGGAGCAGTTCTTC.